This TCR beta chain was identified in a study of blood T cell repertoires in COVID-19. Study-level background: Samples taken during acute and convalescent COVID-19 were collected in the United States, Italy and Spain. T cells, B-cell-depleted T cells, or PBMCs supplied cDNA or gDNA.

How the authors handled the data: Estimates of nucleated cell counts were drawn from the amplification of reference gene primers. Only in-frame clones appear in the TCRdb table, and some are missing; sequencing was by immunoSEQ multiplex PCR. That table is the source of V, J and clone size, and D and trimming were worked out from the DNA. The table records around 480,000 clones, 70% to 90% of them present only once. The V gene lost 5 bases and the J gene lost 2 bases, with 9 bases spanning the gap. Per the germline V gene, CDR1 is MNHEY and CDR2 is SMNVEV (reference sequence). The CDR3 spans 14 residues.

The chain couples TRBV27 to TRBJ1-4; weak D call: TRBD1 (5 bases). The sequencing input was peripheral blood. This TCR was sampled from a woman aged 45 to 65 with COVID-19, enrolled during active disease. The CDR3 here is CASSGRGTNEKLFF. Here the CDR3 DNA reads TGTGCCAGCAGTGGAAGGGGTACTAATGAAAAACTGTTTTTT. Drawing the rest from reference TRBV27 and TRBJ1-4, the complete variable domain is EAQVTQNPRYLITVTGKKLTVTCSQNMNHEYMSWYRQDPGLGLRQIYYSMNVEVTDKGDVPEGYKVSRKEKRNFPLILESPSPNQTSLYFCASSGRGTNEKLFFGSGTQLSVL.